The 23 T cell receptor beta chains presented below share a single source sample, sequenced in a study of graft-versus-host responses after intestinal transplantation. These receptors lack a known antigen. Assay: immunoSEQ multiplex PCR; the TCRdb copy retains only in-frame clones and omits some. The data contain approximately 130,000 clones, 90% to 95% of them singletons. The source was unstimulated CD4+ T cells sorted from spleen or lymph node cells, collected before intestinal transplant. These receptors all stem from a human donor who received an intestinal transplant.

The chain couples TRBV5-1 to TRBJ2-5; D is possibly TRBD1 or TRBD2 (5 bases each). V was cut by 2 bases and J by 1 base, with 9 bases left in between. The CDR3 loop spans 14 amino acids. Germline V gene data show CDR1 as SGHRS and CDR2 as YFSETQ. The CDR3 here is CASSFGTSQETQYF. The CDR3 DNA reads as TGCGCCAGCAGCTTCGGGACGAGCCAAGAGACCCAGTACTTC.

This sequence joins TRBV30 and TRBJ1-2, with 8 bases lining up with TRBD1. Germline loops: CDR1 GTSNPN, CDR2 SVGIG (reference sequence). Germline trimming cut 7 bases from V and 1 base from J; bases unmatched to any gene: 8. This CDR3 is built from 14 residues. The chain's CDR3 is CALDRVVDNYGYTF. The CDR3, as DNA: TGTGCCTTGGACAGGGTGGTCGATAACTATGGCTACACCTTC.

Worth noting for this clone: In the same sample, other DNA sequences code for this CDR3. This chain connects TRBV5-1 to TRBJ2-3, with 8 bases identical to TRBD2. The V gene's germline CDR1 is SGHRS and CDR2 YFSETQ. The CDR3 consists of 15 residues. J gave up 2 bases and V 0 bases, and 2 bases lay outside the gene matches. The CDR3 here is CASSLALAVTDTQYF. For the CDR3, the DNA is TGCGCCAGCAGCTTGGCACTAGCGGTCACAGATACGCAGTATTTT.

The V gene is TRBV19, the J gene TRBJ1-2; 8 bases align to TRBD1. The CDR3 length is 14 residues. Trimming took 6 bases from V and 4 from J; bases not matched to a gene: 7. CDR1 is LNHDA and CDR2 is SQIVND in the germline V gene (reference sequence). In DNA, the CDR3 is TGTGCCAGTAGGGTGCCGGGACAGGTCTATGGCTACACCTTC. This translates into CASRVPGQVYGYTF.

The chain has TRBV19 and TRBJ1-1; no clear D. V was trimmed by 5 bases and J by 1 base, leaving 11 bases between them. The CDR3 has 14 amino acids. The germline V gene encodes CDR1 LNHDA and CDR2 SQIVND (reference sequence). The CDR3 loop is CASSPRFRNTEAFF. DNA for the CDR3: TGTGCCAGTAGTCCCCGGTTCCGGAACACTGAAGCTTTCTTT.

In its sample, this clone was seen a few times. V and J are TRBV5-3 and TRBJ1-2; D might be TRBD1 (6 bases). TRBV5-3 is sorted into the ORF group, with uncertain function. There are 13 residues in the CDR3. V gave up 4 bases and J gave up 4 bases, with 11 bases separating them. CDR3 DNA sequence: TGTGCCAGAAGCCCTGGACAGTCCTATGGCTACACCTTC. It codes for CARSPGQSYGYTF.

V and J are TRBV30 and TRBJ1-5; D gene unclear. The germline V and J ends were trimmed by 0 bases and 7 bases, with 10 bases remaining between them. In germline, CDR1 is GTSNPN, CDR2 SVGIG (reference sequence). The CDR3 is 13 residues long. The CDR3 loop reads CAWSVYGGQPQHF. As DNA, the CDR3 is TGTGCCTGGAGTGTATACGGCGGACAGCCCCAGCATTTT.

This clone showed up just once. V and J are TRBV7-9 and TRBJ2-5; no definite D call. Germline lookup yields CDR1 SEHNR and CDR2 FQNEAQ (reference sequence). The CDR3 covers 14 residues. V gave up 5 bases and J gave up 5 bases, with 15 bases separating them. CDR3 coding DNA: TGTGCCAGCAGCCCGTCGGCACACAAGGAGACCCAGTACTTC. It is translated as CASSPSAHKETQYF.

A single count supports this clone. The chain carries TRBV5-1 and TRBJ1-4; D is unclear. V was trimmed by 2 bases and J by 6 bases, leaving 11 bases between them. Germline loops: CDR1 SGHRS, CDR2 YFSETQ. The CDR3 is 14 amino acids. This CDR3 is CASSFSGPYEKLFF. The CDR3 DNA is TGCGCCAGCAGCTTCTCAGGCCCCTATGAAAAACTGTTTTTT.

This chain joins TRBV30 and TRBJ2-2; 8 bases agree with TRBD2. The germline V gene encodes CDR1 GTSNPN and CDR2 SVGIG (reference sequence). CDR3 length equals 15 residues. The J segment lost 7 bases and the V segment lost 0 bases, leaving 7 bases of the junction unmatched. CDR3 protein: CAWSVRGGRIGELFF. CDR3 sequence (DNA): TGTGCCTGGAGTGTCCGGGGGGGTCGTATCGGGGAGCTGTTTTTT.

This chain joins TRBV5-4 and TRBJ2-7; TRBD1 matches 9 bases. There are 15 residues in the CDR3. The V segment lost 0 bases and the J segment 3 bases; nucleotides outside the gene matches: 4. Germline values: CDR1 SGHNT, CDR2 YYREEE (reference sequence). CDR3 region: CASSLGTGEIYEQYF. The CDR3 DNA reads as TGTGCCAGCAGCTTGGGGACAGGGGAAATCTACGAGCAGTACTTC.

The CDR3 here is CASGSGGIREQFF. CDR3 DNA: TGTGCCAGCGGAAGCGGGGGGATACGGGAGCAGTTCTTC. J is TRBJ2-1 and V is TRBV6-4, with 9 bases fitting TRBD2. The germline V gene has CDR1 MRHNA and CDR2 SNTAGT. CDR3 length: 13 amino acids. J gave up 10 bases and V 8 bases, and 9 bases lay outside the gene matches.

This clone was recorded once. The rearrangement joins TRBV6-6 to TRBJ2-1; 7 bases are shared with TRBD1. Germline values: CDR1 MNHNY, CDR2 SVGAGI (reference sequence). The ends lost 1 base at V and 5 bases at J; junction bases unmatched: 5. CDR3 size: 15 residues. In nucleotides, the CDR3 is TGTGCCAGCAGTTACTTTGGGACAGAGAACAATGAGCAGTTCTTC. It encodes CASSYFGTENNEQFF.

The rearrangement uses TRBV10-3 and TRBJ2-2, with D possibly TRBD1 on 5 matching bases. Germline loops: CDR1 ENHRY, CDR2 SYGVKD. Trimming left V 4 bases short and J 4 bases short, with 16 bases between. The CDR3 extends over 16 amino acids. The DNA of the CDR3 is TGTGCCATCAGTGTAAAAGGGGCGATGGTCACCGGGGAGCTGTTTTTT. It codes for CAISVKGAMVTGELFF.

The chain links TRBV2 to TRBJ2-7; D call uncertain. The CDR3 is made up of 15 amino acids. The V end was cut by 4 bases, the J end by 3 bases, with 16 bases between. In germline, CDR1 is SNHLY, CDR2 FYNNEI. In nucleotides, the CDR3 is TGTGCCAGCAGTGGAAAGACATTGAGTCGCTACGAGCAGTACTTC. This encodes CASSGKTLSRYEQYF.

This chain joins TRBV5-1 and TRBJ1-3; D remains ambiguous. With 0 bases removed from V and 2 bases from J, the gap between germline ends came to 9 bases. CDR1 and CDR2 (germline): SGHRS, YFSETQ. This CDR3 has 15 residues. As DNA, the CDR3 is TGCGCCAGCAGCTTGGGTAGCAAAGCTGGAAACACCATATATTTT. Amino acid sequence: CASSLGSKAGNTIYF.

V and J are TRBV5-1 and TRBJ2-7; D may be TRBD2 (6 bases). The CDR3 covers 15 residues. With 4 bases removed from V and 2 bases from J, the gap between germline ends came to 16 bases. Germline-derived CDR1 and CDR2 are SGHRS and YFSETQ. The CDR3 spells CASSPTYRETYEQYF. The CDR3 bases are TGCGCCAGCAGCCCTACTTACCGGGAGACCTACGAGCAGTACTTC.

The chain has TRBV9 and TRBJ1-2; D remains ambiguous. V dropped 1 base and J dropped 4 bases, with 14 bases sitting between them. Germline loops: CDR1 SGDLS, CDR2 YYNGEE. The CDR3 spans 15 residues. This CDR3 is CASSVNVGPTYGYTF. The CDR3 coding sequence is TGTGCCAGCAGCGTAAATGTAGGGCCGACCTATGGCTACACCTTC.

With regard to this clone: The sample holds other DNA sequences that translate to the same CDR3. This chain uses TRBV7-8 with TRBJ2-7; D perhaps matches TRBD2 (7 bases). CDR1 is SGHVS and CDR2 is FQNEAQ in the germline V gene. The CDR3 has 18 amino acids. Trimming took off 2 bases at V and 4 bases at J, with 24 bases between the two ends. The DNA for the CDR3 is TGTGCCAGCAGCTTACGGGGAGGGGGGAGTGGGCGCGCTTACGAGCAGTACTTC. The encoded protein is CASSLRGGGSGRAYEQYF.

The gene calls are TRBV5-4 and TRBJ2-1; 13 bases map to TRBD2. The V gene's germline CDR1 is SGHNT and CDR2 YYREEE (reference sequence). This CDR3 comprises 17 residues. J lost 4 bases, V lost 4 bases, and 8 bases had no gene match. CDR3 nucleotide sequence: TGTGCCAGCAGCCCGGCCACTAGCGGGGGGGCATACAATGAGCAGTTCTTC. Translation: CASSPATSGGAYNEQFF.

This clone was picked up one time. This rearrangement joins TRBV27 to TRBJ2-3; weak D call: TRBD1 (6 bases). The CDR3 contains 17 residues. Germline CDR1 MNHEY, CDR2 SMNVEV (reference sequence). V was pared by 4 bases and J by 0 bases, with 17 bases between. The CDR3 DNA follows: TGTGCCAGCAGTTCCTACAGGGATCGATCTAGCACAGATACGCAGTATTTT. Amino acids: CASSSYRDRSSTDTQYF.

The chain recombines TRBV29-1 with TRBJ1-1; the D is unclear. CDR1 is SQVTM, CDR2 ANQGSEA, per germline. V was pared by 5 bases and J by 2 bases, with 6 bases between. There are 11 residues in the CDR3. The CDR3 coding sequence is TGCAGCGTTAGGGTTAACACTGAAGCTTTCTTT. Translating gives CSVRVNTEAFF. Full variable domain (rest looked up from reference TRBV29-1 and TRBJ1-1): SAVISQKPSRDICQRGTSLTIQCQVDSQVTMMFWYRQQPGQSLTLIATANQGSEATYESGFVIDKFPISRPNLTFSTLTVSNMSPEDSSIYLCSVRVNTEAFFGQGTRLTVV.

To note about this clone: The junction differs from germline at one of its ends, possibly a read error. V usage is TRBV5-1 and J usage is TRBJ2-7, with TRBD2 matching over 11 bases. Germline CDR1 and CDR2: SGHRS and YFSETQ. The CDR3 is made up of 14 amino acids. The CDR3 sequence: CASSLGTSGDAAHF. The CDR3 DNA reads TGCGCCAGCAGCCTAGGGACTAGCGGTGATGCGGCGCACTTC. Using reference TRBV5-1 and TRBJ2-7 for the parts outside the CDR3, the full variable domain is KAGVTQTPRYLIKTRGQQVTLSCSPISGHRSVSWYQQTPGQGLQFLFEYFSETQRNKGNFPGRFSGRQFSNSRSEMNVSTLELGDSALYLCASSLGTSGDAAHFGPGTRLTVT.